This T cell receptor (beta chain) was sequenced during a study of blood T cell repertoires in COVID-19. Authors' data handling: Reference gene primer amplification gave estimated nucleated cell counts. Libraries were prepared by immunoSEQ multiplex PCR; TCRdb keeps only in-frame clonotypes and omits some of them. The DNA was the basis for D and trimming; V, J and clone size are from that table. The table has 70,000 to 85,000 clones, 82% seen once. Looked up from germline, CDR1 is SGHNT and CDR2 is YYREEE (reference sequence). V lost 2 bases, J lost 0 bases, and 4 bases stayed unmatched. The CDR3 runs to 15 residues.

The origin of this receptor is an elderly man with acute or convalescent COVID-19. The chain is built from TRBV5-4 and TRBJ2-7, with 8 bases identical to TRBD2. Material: peripheral blood. CDR3 coding DNA: TGTGCCAGCAGCTTTCGGGGGGGCAGCTCCTACGAGCAGTACTTC. Translating gives CASSFRGGSSYEQYF.